The entry below gives a single T cell receptor (beta chain) sequence along with its context. This clonotype was picked up many times. What antigen it recognizes has not been identified. No base qualities exist here, and no much larger clone lies one base off it. Stable Graves' hyperthyroidism was defined as no progression to ophthalmopathy during 18 months of follow-up. Hyperthyroidism patients were newly diagnosed, with disease duration under 2 months, and aged 18 to 65 years. Exclusion was applied to patients with uncontrolled infections, other autoimmune diseases, pregnancy or lactation. Diagnoses were based on clinical symptoms, serum thyroxine and TRAb, thyroid ultrasound and orbital computed tomography. Ficoll-Paque density gradient centrifugation was used to isolate PBMCs from around 10 ml of fresh peripheral blood. Total RNA was extracted with Trizol reagent, and quality was checked on an Agilent 2100 Bioanalyzer.

Amplification of TCR beta CDR3 regions was carried out from RNA transcripts. The first round of RT-PCR for the TCR CDR3 was performed with the HTBI primer set and the Qiagen OneStep RT-PCR kit. A second multiplex PCR round built the libraries, followed by size selection and purification. Sequencing of the libraries was done on an Illumina HiSeq2000 using paired-end 100 bp reads. The study's processing was this. SOAPnuke was used to process the raw data, with reads discarded if the reads contained adapters or uncalled bases, had a mean Phred below 15, or lacked an exact constant-primer or identifier match. COPE v1.2.5 was used to merge the high-quality paired reads, and each unique nucleotide sequence was defined as a clonotype. MiTCR v1.1 was used to align the clonotypes against IMGT TRBV, TRBD and TRBJ reference segments. Only V-J combinations with frequency above 0.0001, covering approximately 99% of repertoires, were analysed. The TCS score was defined as the ratio of F50 (clonal expansion) to E x V (chaos), calculated using BLOSUM62-based TCRdist between CDR3 peptides within each V-J. Welch's t-statistics and random forest reduced 450 to 600 V-J features to 13, which were used in a naive Bayes classifier (R e1071). TCRdb redid the processing of the public reads, applying fastp at Q25 and MiXCR, and retained in-frame beta chains. Each CDR3 protein gets just one entry, which takes the most common genes and DNA from the rows behind it. The V and J calls reflect TCRdb's pipeline rather than the authors' work. The sample table lists roughly 380,000 distinct CDR3 sequences, over 11% of them with a count of one. The ten largest make up 9.5% to 12% of the sample.

The data stem from a study of T cells in Graves' hyperthyroidism and ophthalmopathy (dated by TCRdb to about 2019). Regarding the research as a whole: Peripheral blood was sampled at the time of initial diagnosis, prior to any treatment. According to the paper, TCR Vbeta CDR3 sequencing was carried out on 135 peripheral blood samples, which came from over 40 ophthalmopathy, under 80 hyperthyroidism and around 17 progressor patients. The 75 to 100 discovery patients were randomly divided into training and test sets at a 7:3 ratio. Whether ophthalmopathy could be predicted prospectively was tested in an independent validation cohort made up of 18 to 20 hyperthyroidism patients plus 17 patients who later progressed to ophthalmopathy. Thyroid tissue and blood T-cell repertoires from about six Graves' hyperthyroidism patients were also compared in the study. To identify distinguishing TCR V-J signatures, a discovery cohort of about 100 patients was used, comprising under 45 with Graves' ophthalmopathy and 55 to 65 with stable Graves' hyperthyroidism. After blood sampling, hyperthyroidism patients were treated with methimazole at a starting dose of 30 mg daily, and ophthalmopathy patients were treated with high-dose intravenous methylprednisolone.

The paper's findings and limits, for the study overall: No statistical method was used to set the sample size in advance, and investigators knew the group allocation. A 13 V-J signature model separated ophthalmopathy from stable hyperthyroidism, with around 88% sensitivity and 81.08% specificity in cross-validation and 80%/75% in testing. Most expanded thyroid clonotypes (frequency above 0.001) were also found in blood, which suggests that blood repertoires may mirror thyroid immune responses. In validation, the model predicted progression to ophthalmopathy a median of roughly 6.5 months before onset, with about 64% sensitivity and around 76% specificity.

The receptor was derived from an older woman with Graves' hyperthyroidism. The sequenced sample was blood.

The DNA sequence is TGTGCCAGCAGTGAACTAGCGGGAACCGGGGAGCTGTTTTTT. The translation is CASSELAGTGELFF. This chain is built from TRBV2 and TRBJ2-2, with 9 bases aligning to TRBD2. The cysteine opens and the phenylalanine closes a CDR3 of 14 amino acids. The retained sequence is limited to the CDR3, 42 bases, with the frame set at the first base. CDR1 SNHLY and CDR2 FYNNEI are derived from the germline V gene. Trimming accounts for 2 bases at V and 5 bases at J, while the number of junction bases matched to no gene is 0.